This T cell receptor (beta chain) was observed in a study of cytomegalovirus exposure and HLA in healthy donors. Overall study results and limits: For most TCR beta V segments, an earlier analysis put the productive rate at about 87% or about 30% of the time. Because they were indistinguishable, some V segments, including TRBV6-2 and TRBV6-3, were excluded. Later analysis showed TCR association rates varying by HLA locus, highest for DRB1 and lowest for HLA-C. For most subjects, TCR beta sequences were reported to predict HLA-A and HLA-B alleles with accuracy.

The PCR was carried out with 60 Vbeta primers and 13 Jbeta primers. Produced via immunoSEQ multiplex PCR; TCRdb's table is partial and in-frame only. The table shows 150,000 to 180,000 clones, with around 80% occurring only once. As regards this clone: Its specificity is unknown.

The CDR3 is 12 amino acids. In germline, CDR1 is SNHLY, CDR2 FYNNEI. V lost 8 bases to trimming and J lost 6 bases, with 11 bases between them. This TCR came from a man under 40 in good health and CMV-seropositive. V is TRBV2 and J is TRBJ1-5; D not resolved. The sample was PBMCs. Written as DNA, the CDR3 is TGTGCCAGCCACACGGGAACTCAGCCCCAGCATTTT. Its translation: CASHTGTQPQHF.